The T cell receptor beta chain described here comes from a study of cytomegalovirus exposure and HLA in healthy donors. About the research overall: The 95 to 150 validation repertoires used the same platform as the 650 to 800 first-cohort repertoires, a later analysis reported.

The donors were part of the roughly 130-subject validation cohort, which stood apart from the approximately 670-subject first cohort. As regards this clone: Its antigen is not known.

Libraries were prepared by immunoSEQ multiplex PCR; TCRdb keeps only in-frame clonotypes and omits some of them. This table holds about 280,000 clones, more than 75% found once. Between the trimmed V and J ends, which lost 0 bases and 3 bases, there was a span of 11 bases. CDR3 length equals 16 residues. CDR1 and CDR2 (germline): LNHDA, SQIVND (reference sequence). Notes on the study in general: The classifier reportedly diagnosed cytomegalovirus status with high sensitivity and specificity. The authors listed about 170 TCR beta chains as cytomegalovirus-associated.

The chain couples TRBV19 to TRBJ2-2; no reliable D call. Sequencing was done on a sample of PBMCs. The receptor's source is a woman in her late teens or twenties in good health and CMV-seronegative. CDR3 amino acids: CASSIDRLADTGELFF. The CDR3 coding sequence is TGTGCCAGTAGTATAGATCGGTTGGCGGACACCGGGGAGCTGTTTTTT.